The clone carrying this T cell receptor beta chain was seen a handful of times. Its antigen is still unknown. The data derive from a study of human T cells and chemical hapten exposure. Stated time point: pre-sensitization, week 0. Treatment: therapeutic diphenylcyclopropenone sensitization with weekly scalp DPC. Findings and caveats of the study: Sensitizing with DPC caused no change in TCRs above 1 in 1000 frequency. Counts of expanded TCRs at PT1 were positively correlated with patch test score. Expanded TCRs clustered into significantly more large CDR3 similarity groups than controls, the analysis revealed.

This CDR3 is 16 amino acids long. With V trimmed by 4 bases and J by 4 bases, 15 bases remained unmatched. CDR1 and CDR2 from the germline V gene are DFQATT and SNEGSKA (reference sequence). Individual cDNA molecules received unique molecular identifiers in the library. Each CDR3 protein gets one entry after TCRdb re-called the RACE reads with MiXCR. The table records 80,000 to 95,000 distinct CDR3 sequences, 8% to 10% of them present only once. This sample comprised whole blood, obtained in connection with sensitization to the hapten diphenylcyclopropenone (DPC). The clonotype comes from a woman in her thirties or forties with alopecia areata. Some clones in this sample may be carry-over from other donors' samples. The gene calls are TRBV20-1 and TRBJ1-2, with 7 nucleotides matching TRBD1. The CDR3 DNA is TGCAGTGCTATCCTTCCCCCCACAGGGGTTAGCTATGGCTACACCTTC. Translation gives CSAILPPTGVSYGYTF.